These 21 T cell receptor beta chains were all obtained from the same sample, sequenced in a study of cytomegalovirus exposure and HLA in healthy donors. The primer mix had 60 Vbeta and 13 Jbeta primers. Profiled with immunoSEQ multiplex PCR; TCRdb holds only in-frame clones, not every one. The sample contains about 92,000 clones, approximately 80% of which appear only once. Sequencing input: PBMCs. The receptors come from a man younger than 35 in good health and CMV-seronegative.

This chain connects TRBV4-1 to TRBJ1-4; 9 bases align to TRBD1. CDR3 size: 20 residues. V shed 3 bases and J 8 bases; nucleotides not matched to a gene: 22. The germline CDR1 and CDR2 sequences are MGHRA and YSYEKL. For the CDR3, the DNA is TGCGCCAGCAGCCATCCGAGAGGATATGGGAGACAGGGGGGTAGGGAAAAACTGTTTTTT. It yields the protein CASSHPRGYGRQGGREKLFF.

J is TRBJ1-2 and V is TRBV16, with 7 bases lining up with TRBD1. The CDR3 has 14 residues. Trimming cost V 0 bases and J 8 bases; bases outside gene matches: 6. Germline CDR1 reads KGHSY; CDR2 reads FQNENV. The CDR3 region is CASSQSTQGRGYTF. The CDR3 coding sequence is TGTGCCAGCAGCCAATCGACACAGGGGAGAGGCTACACCTTC.

As regards this clone: A junction end diverges from the germline sequence, so it may reflect a read error. This chain uses TRBV7-9 with TRBJ1-2; weak D call: TRBD1 (6 bases). Per the germline V gene, CDR1 is SEHNR and CDR2 is FQNEAQ (reference sequence). The CDR3 is 13 amino acids. CDR3 region: CSSSSGEGYGYTF. Written as DNA, the CDR3 is TGTTCCAGCAGCTCAGGGGAGGGGTATGGCTACACCTTC.

The chain couples TRBV29-1 to TRBJ1-4, with 7 bases lining up with TRBD1. The trim removed 3 bases at V and 5 bases at J, leaving 3 bases unmatched. CDR3 length: 13 residues. CDR1 is SQVTM, CDR2 ANQGSEA, per germline. CDR3 residues: CSVEVTGNEKLFF. DNA of the CDR3: TGCAGCGTTGAGGTGACAGGGAATGAAAAACTGTTTTTT.

The chain couples TRBV10-2 to TRBJ1-1, with D possibly TRBD1 on 5 matching bases. Trimming took off 7 bases at V and 1 base at J, with 16 bases between the two ends. The CDR3 consists of 15 residues. From germline, CDR1 is WSHSY and CDR2 SAAADI. CDR3 coding DNA: TGCGCCAGCACTAGGGGCAGTCGAGGGAACACTGAAGCTTTCTTT. Its protein product is CASTRGSRGNTEAFF.

The chain combines TRBV27 with TRBJ2-7; a possible D gene is TRBD2 (5 bases). CDR1 and CDR2 from the germline V gene are MNHEY and SMNVEV (reference sequence). The CDR3 extends over 12 amino acids. V was cut by 0 bases and J by 7 bases, with 7 bases left in between. The CDR3 loop reads CASSLSGGEQYF. The CDR3 DNA sequence: TGTGCCAGCAGTTTATCGGGCGGGGAGCAGTACTTC.

The genes are TRBV27 and TRBJ1-5; D is ambiguous. The CDR3 is made up of 12 amino acids. From germline, CDR1 is MNHEY and CDR2 SMNVEV (reference sequence). V was trimmed by 5 bases and J by 7 bases, leaving 9 bases between them. CDR3: CASSESGQPQHF. The CDR3, as DNA: TGTGCCAGCAGTGAGTCCGGGCAGCCCCAGCATTTT.

The chain is built from TRBV7-2 and TRBJ1-5; D perhaps matches TRBD1 (5 bases). CDR1 and CDR2 (germline): SGHTA, FQGNSA. This CDR3 is 14 amino acids long. Trimming took off 4 bases at V and 9 bases at J, with 16 bases between the two ends. For the CDR3, the DNA is TGTGCCAGCAGCTCCGGGTGGGGCGGTGGGCCCCAGCATTTT. Translated, it gives CASSSGWGGGPQHF.

The chain couples TRBV9 to TRBJ2-5; D is uncertain. The CDR3 is 13 amino acids. Looked up from germline, CDR1 is SGDLS and CDR2 is YYNGEE. Trimming shortened V by 0 bases and J by 1 base, and 4 bases separated the two germline ends. The CDR3 DNA follows: TGTGCCAGCAGCGTAGCGGTCCAAGAGACCCAGTACTTC. Protein sequence: CASSVAVQETQYF.

This chain connects TRBV5-1 to TRBJ2-2; no reliable D call. Between the trimmed V and J ends, which lost 0 bases and 2 bases, there was a span of 11 bases. The CDR3 loop spans 16 amino acids. Germline loops: CDR1 SGHRS, CDR2 YFSETQ. CDR3 in DNA: TGCGCCAGCAGCTTGGGTACGGAGTACAACACCGGGGAGCTGTTTTTT. It is translated as CASSLGTEYNTGELFF.

CDR3 nucleotide sequence: TGCGCCAGCAGCCTTGGGACAGGGTCCTATGGCTACACCTTC. Protein sequence: CASSLGTGSYGYTF. This chain uses TRBV4-1 with TRBJ1-2; 9 bases align to TRBD1. V shed 4 bases, J shed 4 bases, and the junction held 4 bases outside the gene matches. The germline CDR1 and CDR2 sequences are MGHRA and YSYEKL. The CDR3 is 14 residues long.

To note about this clone: At one end the junction does not follow the germline gene, possibly because of a read error. The sample has other DNA sequences that encode this CDR3 too. This chain uses TRBV2 with TRBJ1-1; D remains ambiguous. CDR3 length: 14 residues. Germline V gene sequence: CDR1 SNHLY, CDR2 FYNNEI. CDR3 DNA: TGTGCCAGCAGTGAGAACGGGTTTGGCACTGAGGCTTTCTTT. Its translation is CASSENGFGTEAFF. Full variable domain (rest looked up from reference TRBV2 and TRBJ1-1): EPEVTQTPSHQVTQMGQEVILRCVPISNHLYFYWYRQILGQKVEFLVSFYNNEISEKSEIFDDQFSVERPDGSNFTLKIRSTKLEDSAMYFCASSENGFGTEAFFGQGTRLTVV.

The rearrangement links TRBV19 to TRBJ2-3; the D gene is possibly TRBD1 (5 bases). Germline CDR1 reads LNHDA; CDR2 reads SQIVND (reference sequence). The CDR3 extends over 13 amino acids. The V end was cut by 5 bases, the J end by 4 bases, with 10 bases between. CDR3 in amino acids: CASSDRPSDTQYF. In nucleotides, the CDR3 is TGTGCCAGTAGTGACAGACCCTCAGATACGCAGTATTTT.

The rearrangement uses TRBV5-1 and TRBJ1-2, with D hard to call. Trimming stripped 0 bases from V and 4 bases from J, with 13 bases between. The length of the CDR3 is 15 residues. The germline gives CDR1 SGHRS, CDR2 YFSETQ. The CDR3 protein is CASSLALVGSYGYTF. In DNA form, the CDR3 reads TGCGCCAGCAGCTTGGCTTTGGTAGGGAGCTATGGCTACACCTTC.

The chain recombines TRBV2 with TRBJ2-7; 8 positions match TRBD1. With V trimmed by 3 bases and J by 0 bases, 4 bases remained unmatched. This CDR3 has 15 residues. CDR1 and CDR2 from the germline V gene are SNHLY and FYNNEI. The CDR3 loop is CASSEETGASYEQYF. CDR3 in DNA: TGTGCCAGCAGTGAGGAGACAGGGGCCTCCTACGAGCAGTACTTC.

This clone was seen just once. This sample includes further DNA sequences coding for the same CDR3. This chain uses TRBV19 with TRBJ2-7; TRBD1 aligns across 8 bases. This CDR3 region has 13 residues. CDR1 LNHDA and CDR2 SQIVND come from the germline V gene (reference sequence). The junction had 2 bases not matched to a gene; V was cut back by 4 bases and J by 3 bases. DNA of the CDR3: TGTGCCAGTAGTAGAACAGGGGGCTACGAGCAGTACTTC. This gives the protein CASSRTGGYEQYF.

This chain joins TRBV5-1 and TRBJ2-1, with 12 positions matching TRBD2. The germline V gene has CDR1 SGHRS and CDR2 YFSETQ. J gave up 5 bases and V 4 bases, and 7 bases lay outside the gene matches. The CDR3 extends over 16 amino acids. This CDR3 reads CASSPLAGGRDNEQFF. Written as DNA, the CDR3 is TGCGCCAGCAGCCCACTAGCGGGGGGTAGGGACAATGAGCAGTTCTTC.

The rearrangement joins TRBV30 to TRBJ1-1, with TRBD1 as a possible D gene (6 bases). Looked up from germline, CDR1 is GTSNPN and CDR2 is SVGIG (reference sequence). The V end was cut by 5 bases, the J end by 5 bases, with 15 bases between. The CDR3 has 13 amino acids. CDR3 sequence (DNA): TGTGCCTGGCAGATCGGGGGGGCTACTGAAGCTTTCTTT. It yields the protein CAWQIGGATEAFF.

The chain recombines TRBV19 with TRBJ2-1; a possible D gene is TRBD1 (5 bases). Trimming took off 2 bases at V and 8 bases at J, with 16 bases between the two ends. This CDR3 region has 15 residues. Germline CDR1 and CDR2: LNHDA and SQIVND (reference sequence). The CDR3 sequence: CASSINSGIPHEQFF. DNA for the CDR3: TGTGCCAGTAGTATAAATTCAGGGATCCCCCATGAGCAGTTCTTC.

This clone was observed a single time. J is TRBJ2-7 and V is TRBV6-6; D gene uncertain. Germline loops: CDR1 MNHNY, CDR2 SVGAGI (reference sequence). Trimming cost V 2 bases and J 5 bases, with 16 bases left between them. The CDR3 is 15 amino acids. The DNA of the CDR3 is TGTGCCAGCAGTTACCCAAACTCTTTGATGCACGAGCAGTACTTC. Its translation: CASSYPNSLMHEQYF.

This rearrangement joins TRBV28 to TRBJ1-2; no definite D call. Germline assignment: CDR1 MDHEN and CDR2 SYDVKM. The CDR3 is 15 amino acids. V lost 4 bases, J lost 4 bases, and 16 bases lay in between. The DNA for the CDR3 is TGTGCCAGCAGTTCCCTCTCCGACAACCTCTATGGCTACACCTTC. Its protein is CASSSLSDNLYGYTF.